This T cell receptor (beta chain) was recorded in a study of blood T cell repertoires in COVID-19. Study overall: Samples taken during acute and convalescent COVID-19 were collected in the United States, Italy and Spain. Sample material is recorded as cDNA or gDNA derived from T cells, B-cell-depleted T cells, or PBMCs.

Germline CDR1 reads MNHNS; CDR2 reads SASEGT. Trimming took off 5 bases at V and 7 bases at J, with 15 bases between the two ends. The CDR3 totals 14 residues. The authors' processing: Estimation of nucleated cell counts relied on the amplification of reference gene primers. This table comes from immunoSEQ multiplex PCR, and its TCRdb copy is limited to in-frame clones, with some not included. That table furnishes V, J and clone size, whereas the DNA furnished D and trimming. This sample has about 140,000 clones, with roughly 89% found just once. The J gene is TRBJ2-1, the V gene TRBV6-1; TRBD2 is a possible D gene (5 bases). The TCR was taken from a woman between 40 and 50 years old with acute or convalescent COVID-19. Material for sequencing was peripheral blood. The DNA for the CDR3 is TGTGCCAGCAGTTTCGGGGAATTGGGGAATGAGCAGTTCTTC. It yields the protein CASSFGELGNEQFF.